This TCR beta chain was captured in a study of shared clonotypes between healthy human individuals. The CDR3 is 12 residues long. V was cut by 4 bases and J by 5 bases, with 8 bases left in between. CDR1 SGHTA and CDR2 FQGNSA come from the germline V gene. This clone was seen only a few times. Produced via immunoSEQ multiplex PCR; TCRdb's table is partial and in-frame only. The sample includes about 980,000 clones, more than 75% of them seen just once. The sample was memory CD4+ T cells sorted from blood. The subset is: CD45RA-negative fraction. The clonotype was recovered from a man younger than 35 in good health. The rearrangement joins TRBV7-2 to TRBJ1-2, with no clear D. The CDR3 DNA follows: TGTGCCAGCAGCTCCTCAGTGTATGGCTACACCTTC. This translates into CASSSSVYGYTF.